The source of this T cell receptor beta chain is a study of metastatic and nonmetastatic thyroid tumors. Each patient went into thyroid surgery without having received any treatment. Original processing notes: A distant-metastasis classifier for papillary thyroid cancer was built using CDR3 differences across clinicopathological groups. TCRdb reanalyzed the PCR reads with MiXCR. In this record, the V and J calls reflect TCRdb's handling and not the investigators' own analysis. The table records approximately 13,000 clones, almost 30% of them present only once. V shed 5 bases and J 9 bases; nucleotides not matched to a gene: 8. CDR1 and CDR2 from the germline V gene are SGHNT and YENEEA. This CDR3 contains 14 residues. In this sample, this clone turned up a few times.

This sequence joins TRBV11-3 and TRBJ2-1; 9 bases align to TRBD2. This receptor was identified in a female donor with papillary thyroid cancer or a benign thyroid nodule (not recorded which). Some clones in this sample may be carry-over from other donors' samples. The sample consisted of blood. The CDR3, as DNA: TGTGCCAGCAGCCCGGGACTAGCAGGGGGTGAGCAGTTCTTC. This translates into CASSPGLAGGEQFF.